The clone carrying this T cell receptor beta chain was detected a few times. Antigen specificity is unknown. These data belong to a study of CD8+CD57+ T cells in acquired aplastic anemia. About the study: Yields of DNA that came from sorted CD4+ and CD8+ cells averaged roughly 3.2 ug.

Germline lookup yields CDR1 ENHRY and CDR2 SYGVKD. This CDR3 comprises 12 residues. Trimming shortened V by 7 bases and J by 0 bases, and 5 bases separated the two germline ends. Only patients with CD8+CD57+ cell expansion on flow cytometry were chosen for sequencing. Acquired aplastic anemia of severe grade affected all patients. Profiling of TCR beta VDJ combinations and CDR3 sequences used genomic DNA as template. TCRdb reanalysed the reads using MiXCR and keeps one entry per CDR3 protein. The top ten hold 0.85% to 1.2% of the sample, which has about 180,000 distinct CDR3 sequences, around half seen once. Study-level points and caveats: CD8+ Simpson's diversity showed no significant patient-control difference.

The genes are TRBV10-3 and TRBJ2-3; D remains unclear. Sequencing was done on a sample of sorted CD4+, CD8+, or CD8+CD57+ T cells (not recorded which) from PBMCs. This receptor was obtained from a human donor with aplastic anemia. The chain's CDR3 is CAIKSSTDTQYF. CDR3 in DNA: TGTGCCATCAAGTCGAGCACAGATACGCAGTATTTT.